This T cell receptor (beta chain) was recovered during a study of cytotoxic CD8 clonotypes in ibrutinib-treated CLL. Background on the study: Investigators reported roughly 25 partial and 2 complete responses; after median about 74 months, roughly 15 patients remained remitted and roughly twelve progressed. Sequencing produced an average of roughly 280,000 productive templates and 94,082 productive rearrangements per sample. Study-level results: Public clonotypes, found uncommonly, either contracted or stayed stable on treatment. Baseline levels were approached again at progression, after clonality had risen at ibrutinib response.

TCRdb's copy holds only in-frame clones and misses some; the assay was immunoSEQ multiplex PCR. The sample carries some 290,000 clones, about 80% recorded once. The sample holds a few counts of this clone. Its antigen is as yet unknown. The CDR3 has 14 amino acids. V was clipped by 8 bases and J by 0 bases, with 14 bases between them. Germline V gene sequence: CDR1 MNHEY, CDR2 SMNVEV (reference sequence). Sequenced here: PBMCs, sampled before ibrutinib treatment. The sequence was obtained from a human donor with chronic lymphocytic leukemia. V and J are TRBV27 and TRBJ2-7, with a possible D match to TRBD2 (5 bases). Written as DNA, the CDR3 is TGTGCCAGCGGCCCGGGCGGGTCCTCCTACGAGCAGTACTTC. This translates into CASGPGGSSYEQYF.